A selection of T cell receptor beta chains follows, all from one sample in a study of shared clonotypes between healthy human individuals. Clones were sequenced by immunoSEQ multiplex PCR, and TCRdb holds only the in-frame ones, with some missing. The table records 600,000 or so clones, 85% to 95% of them present only once. Sequenced material: naive CD8+ T cells sorted from blood. These receptors all stem from a woman aged 25 to 39 in good health. Each CDR3 is given with its conserved first and last residue. D genes are given only for firm matches. Clone sizes are given selectively: once, few, many, or a class where the clone is expanded.

size	D	J	V	DNA	CDR3
NA	NA	TRBJ2-7	TRBV5-1	TGCGCCAGCAGCTTGGGTGTGGACTACGAGCAGTACTTC	CASSLGVDYEQYF
NA	NA	TRBJ1-1	TRBV19	TGTGCCAGTAGTATAGATCAGGAGGGAAGGGACACTGAAGCTTTCTTT	CASSIDQEGRDTEAFF
NA	NA	TRBJ2-7	TRBV28	TGTGCCAGCAGTTCGCGCGAGCAGTACTTC	CASSSREQYF
NA	NA	TRBJ1-2	TRBV13	TGTGCCAGCAGCCAGGGGTCAGGGGCGACAGCTAACTATGGCTACACCTTC	CASSQGSGATANYGYTF
NA	NA	TRBJ2-1	TRBV20-1	TGCAGTGCTAGAGTTGTGGATGAGCAGTTCTTC	CSARVVDEQFF
NA	NA	TRBJ1-3	TRBV7-8	TGTGCCAGCAGCTTAGCGCCCGGACGTCTCTCTGGAAACACCATATATTTT	CASSLAPGRLSGNTIYF
NA	NA	TRBJ2-5	TRBV2	TGTGCCAGCAGTGAAGCGCAAGGGGCGAGGGAGACCCAGTACTTC	CASSEAQGARETQYF
NA	NA	TRBJ2-2	TRBV5-1	TGCGCCAGCACCGAGGGTTCGGACACCGGGGAGCTGTTTTTT	CASTEGSDTGELFF
NA	NA	TRBJ2-6	TRBV11-2	TGTGCCAGCAGCGCCTCTCAGGGGCTATACTCTGGGGCCAACGTCCTGACTTTC	CASSASQGLYSGANVLTF
NA	NA	TRBJ1-4	TRBV6-5	TGTGCCAGCGGCCGGGTTTGGGCCGGAGAAAAACTGTTTTTT	CASGRVWAGEKLFF
NA	NA	TRBJ2-2	TRBV5-4	TGTGCCAGCAGCTTGACTCCGGGAGAGGCCGGGGAGCTGTTTTTT	CASSLTPGEAGELFF
NA	TRBD1	TRBJ2-7	TRBV27	TGTGCCAGCAGTTGGGGGGGACAGGGAAGTCAGTACGAGCAGTACTTC	CASSWGGQGSQYEQYF
once	TRBD1	TRBJ1-5	TRBV10-2	TGCGCCAGCAGTGAGTGGCAGGGGACAGAGCCCCAGCATTTT	CASSEWQGTEPQHF
NA	TRBD2	TRBJ2-7	TRBV6-5	TGTGCCAGCAGTATAGCGGGAAGCTACGAGCAGTACTTC	CASSIAGSYEQYF
NA	NA	TRBJ2-1	TRBV10-3	TGTGCCATCAGGGCCCAGGGGGGTCTTTGGCAGTTCTTC	CAIRAQGGLWQFF
NA	NA	TRBJ2-7	TRBV19	TGTGCCAGTAGTATTAGACTAGTTGCCTACGAGCAGTACTTC	CASSIRLVAYEQYF
NA	NA	TRBJ2-5	TRBV5-8	TGTGCCAGCAGCGCCCGGTTGCCTGTGACCCAGTACTTC	CASSARLPVTQYF
NA	TRBD1	TRBJ2-7	TRBV5-4	TGTGCCAGCAGCTGGGGGACAGGGGGCGTGTACGAGCAGTACTTC	CASSWGTGGVYEQYF
NA	NA	TRBJ2-3	TRBV9	TGTGCCAGCAGCGTAGCGGGCAGCACAGATACGCAGTATTTT	CASSVAGSTDTQYF
NA	NA	TRBJ2-3	TRBV6-1	TGTGCCAGCGCAATCGGGACAGATACGCAGTATTTT	CASAIGTDTQYF
NA	NA	TRBJ2-7	TRBV28	TGTGCCAGCAGTTCCACAAAATATGGACCATACGAGCAGTACTTC	CASSSTKYGPYEQYF
NA	NA	TRBJ2-7	TRBV27	TGTGCCAGCAGTTTATCCCGGACAACCTACGAGCAGTACTTC	CASSLSRTTYEQYF
NA	TRBD1	TRBJ2-3	TRBV5-6	TGTGCCAGCAGCCTCTCCGGGACAGTTCACACAGATACGCAGTATTTT	CASSLSGTVHTDTQYF
NA	TRBD2	TRBJ2-2	TRBV5-6	TGTGCCAGCAGCGTAAGCGAGCGGGACTACACCGGGGAGCTGTTTTTT	CASSVSERDYTGELFF
NA	TRBD2	TRBJ2-7	TRBV19	TGTGCCAGTAGCACCGGGGGGGGAGAAGGCTACGAGCAGTACTTC	CASSTGGGEGYEQYF
NA	TRBD1	TRBJ2-7	TRBV14	TGTGCCAGCAGCCAAGGAGGACAGGGGGCCTACGAGCAGTACTTC	CASSQGGQGAYEQYF
NA	TRBD2	TRBJ2-1	TRBV19	TGTGCCAGTAGTATTGATAGCGGGAGTGTCCTTACCTACAATGAGCAGTTCTTC	CASSIDSGSVLTYNEQFF
NA	TRBD2	TRBJ2-1	TRBV7-9	TGTGCCAGCAGCTTATCGATGACGGGAGGGCCCCACAATGAGCAGTTCTTC	CASSLSMTGGPHNEQFF
NA	NA	TRBJ1-5	TRBV28	TGTGCCAGCAGTTCGCTCAGGGTAGTGAGCAATCAGCCCCAGCATTTT	CASSSLRVVSNQPQHF
NA	NA	TRBJ2-2	TRBV27	TGTGCCAGCAAGGGGGGCCGGGCGAGCACCGGGGAGCTGTTTTTT	CASKGGRASTGELFF
once	NA	TRBJ2-5	TRBV15	TGTGCCACCAGCCCCCCGCCGCTAAAAGAGACCCAGTACTTC	CATSPPPLKETQYF
NA	NA	TRBJ2-7	TRBV5-6	TGTGCCAGCAGCTTGTTCGACTGGGACGAGCAGTACTTC	CASSLFDWDEQYF
NA	NA	TRBJ2-2	TRBV11-3	TGTGCCAGCCAGCGCGGTACCGGGGAGCTGTTTTTT	CASQRGTGELFF
NA	TRBD1	TRBJ2-7	TRBV27	TGTGCCAGCAGTCCATCCTGGGGACAGGGCCCCTACGAGCAGTACTTC	CASSPSWGQGPYEQYF
NA	TRBD2	TRBJ2-1	TRBV15	TGTGCCACCAGCAGAGATAGGGCGGGGGCCTACAATGAGCAGTTCTTC	CATSRDRAGAYNEQFF
NA	NA	TRBJ2-7	TRBV7-8	TGTGCCAGCAGCCCCGACAAAACCTACGAGCAGTACTTC	CASSPDKTYEQYF
NA	TRBD1	TRBJ1-1	TRBV27	TGTGCCAGCCCGATGATCCCTTTTGGCGATGGACAGGGTTTGTTCACTGAAGCTTTCTTT	CASPMIPFGDGQGLFTEAFF
NA	TRBD2	TRBJ2-7	TRBV6-5	TGTGCCAGCAGCCACATAGCGGGAGATGAAGAAGAGCAGTACTTC	CASSHIAGDEEEQYF
NA	TRBD1	TRBJ1-5	TRBV19	TGTGCCAGTAGCATGGACAGGGAAGGGAATCAGCCCCAGCATTTT	CASSMDREGNQPQHF
NA	NA	TRBJ1-5	TRBV9	TGTGCCAGCAGCGCGGAGGGAAATCAGCCCCAGCATTTT	CASSAEGNQPQHF
NA	TRBD1	TRBJ1-4	TRBV6-1	TGTGCCAGCAGCCGACCCGTGACAGGGTCTGAAAAACTGTTTTTT	CASSRPVTGSEKLFF
once	NA	TRBJ2-7	TRBV27	TGTGCCAGCAGCCGCGGGACCCCGGGCGAGCAGTACTTC	CASSRGTPGEQYF
once	NA	TRBJ2-1	TRBV28	TGTGCCAGCAGTTTACTCGACGTGAGGTTCTTC	CASSLLDVRFF
NA	TRBD2	TRBJ2-7	TRBV4-1	TGCGCCAGCAGCCAAGCCCCGGGACTAGCGGGTTACGAGCAGTACTTC	CASSQAPGLAGYEQYF
NA	NA	TRBJ1-4	TRBV29-1	TGCAGCGCTTCCCCCGATGACAGTAATGAAAAACTGTTTTTT	CSASPDDSNEKLFF
NA	TRBD1	TRBJ2-7	TRBV19	TGTGCCAGTAGTATCCGGACAGGGGAGATCCCCTACGAGCAGTACTTC	CASSIRTGEIPYEQYF
NA	NA	TRBJ2-3	TRBV28	TGTGCCAGCACAACCCCCGGATGGGGCACAGATACGCAGTATTTT	CASTTPGWGTDTQYF
NA	NA	TRBJ1-3	TRBV28	TGTGCCGCGGGGGCGGACACCATATATTTT	CAAGADTIYF
once	NA	TRBJ1-1	TRBV20-1	TGCAGTGCCCATTATTCGGAAGCTTTCTTT	CSAHYSEAFF
once	TRBD2	TRBJ2-1	TRBV5-1	TGCGCCAGCAGCTTGGGGGGCGGGAGCTCCTACAATGAGCAGTTCTTC	CASSLGGGSSYNEQFF
NA	TRBD2	TRBJ2-5	TRBV10-2	TGCGCCATTCGGGGGGGACTAGCGGGAGTGGAGACCCAGTACTTC	CAIRGGLAGVETQYF
NA	NA	TRBJ2-1	TRBV15	TGTGCCACCAGCGGCGGACTATTCAATGAGCAGTTCTTC	CATSGGLFNEQFF
NA	NA	TRBJ1-2	TRBV19	TGTGCCAGTAGTAGGGGGGCCGGCGATGGCTACACCTTC	CASSRGAGDGYTF
NA	NA	TRBJ2-7	TRBV5-8	TGTGCCAGCAGCTTGGCCGGGACACCCTCCTACGAGCAGTACTTC	CASSLAGTPSYEQYF
NA	NA	TRBJ2-7	TRBV7-6	TGTGCCAGCAGCTTAGCTCAGGGGATCGAAGAGCAGTACTTC	CASSLAQGIEEQYF